Listed below are T cell receptor beta chains from one sample, sequenced in a study of OX40 agonist ivuxolimab in advanced cancers. Sequencing was performed with immunoSEQ multiplex PCR; in TCRdb, only in-frame clones are kept and a portion is missing. The table has about 31,000 clones, roughly 79% seen once; the top ten hold about 20%. The sequencing used CD4+ or CD8+ T cells sorted from blood, collected in a trial of the OX40 agonist ivuxolimab. These receptors were collected from an adult with an advanced solid tumor such as melanoma, head and neck, liver or kidney cancer. Each CDR3 is given with its conserved first and last residue. Each record gives: D gene, J gene, V gene, clone size, CDR3 protein, CDR3 DNA. The D gene is left open where the match is weak. Rows give clone size only sometimes, using once, few, many, or a class for an expanded clone.

. | TRBJ2-7 | TRBV9 | . | CASSVASGEQYF | TGTGCCAGCAGCGTAGCTTCGGGTGAGCAGTACTTC
. | TRBJ1-2 | TRBV30 | . | CAWSPTPGAGYTF | TGTGCCTGGAGTCCCACTCCGGGAGCAGGCTACACCTTC
. | TRBJ2-2 | TRBV7-2 | . | CASRSGGGTGELFF | TGTGCCAGCAGATCCGGTGGGGGCACCGGGGAGCTGTTTTTT
. | TRBJ1-1 | TRBV7-2 | . | CASSYSVTTEAFF | TGTGCCAGCAGCTATTCGGTGACCACTGAAGCTTTCTTT
TRBD2 | TRBJ2-3 | TRBV7-2 | . | CASSLGLAGVGGTQYF | TGTGCCAGCAGCTTAGGACTAGCTGGGGTAGGTGGTACGCAGTATTTT
. | TRBJ2-7 | TRBV6-6 | . | CASGGPLYEQYF | TGTGCCAGCGGGGGGCCCCTTTACGAGCAGTACTTC
TRBD1 | TRBJ2-7 | TRBV2 | few | CASRRGQATYEQYF | TGTGCCAGCAGGCGGGGACAGGCTACCTACGAGCAGTACTTC
. | TRBJ1-2 | TRBV4-1 | . | CASSQEPGAVFLYGYTF | TGCGCCAGCAGCCAAGAGCCAGGGGCGGTTTTCCTCTATGGCTACACCTTC
. | TRBJ2-1 | TRBV5-8 | . | CASSLQGNYNEQFF | TGTGCCAGCAGCTTACAGGGAAACTACAATGAGCAGTTCTTC
. | TRBJ2-4 | TRBV6-1 | . | CASSEGSQTPKNIQYF | TGTGCCAGCAGTGAGGGCAGTCAAACCCCCAAAAACATTCAGTACTTC
TRBD1 | TRBJ1-2 | TRBV5-8 | once | CASSLQDRGPHGYTF | TGTGCCAGCAGCTTACAAGACAGGGGTCCCCATGGCTACACCTTC
. | TRBJ2-1 | TRBV6-4 | . | CASALNSGDNEQFF | TGTGCCAGCGCGCTAAATAGCGGAGACAATGAGCAGTTCTTC
. | TRBJ1-4 | TRBV18 | medium-sized | CASSSGLTEKLFF | TGTGCCAGCTCCTCGGGACTCACAGAAAAACTGTTTTTT
TRBD2 | TRBJ2-1 | TRBV5-1 | . | CASSSSGDEQFF | TGCGCCAGCAGCTCTAGCGGGGATGAGCAGTTCTTC
TRBD2 | TRBJ2-7 | TRBV28 | . | CASNEASGRFEQYF | TGTGCCAGCAACGAGGCTAGCGGGAGGTTCGAGCAGTACTTC
. | TRBJ1-3 | TRBV19 | once | CASLEGHTIYF | TGTGCCAGTCTCGAGGGGCACACCATATATTTT
TRBD2 | TRBJ2-5 | TRBV19 | . | CASSISGKGETQYF | TGTGCCAGTAGTATCAGCGGGAAAGGGGAGACCCAGTACTTC
. | TRBJ1-5 | TRBV19 | . | CASRFRELNQPQHF | TGTGCCAGTAGGTTCCGGGAACTAAATCAGCCCCAGCATTTT
. | TRBJ2-1 | TRBV6-1 | once | CASSEQVTRSYNEQFF | TGTGCCAGCAGTGAACAGGTGACCCGCTCCTACAATGAGCAGTTCTTC
. | TRBJ1-1 | TRBV28 | . | CASRNRGGMNTEAFF | TGTGCCAGCAGAAATCGTGGGGGTATGAACACTGAAGCTTTCTTT
. | TRBJ1-2 | TRBV28 | . | CASSPRVGGWGYTF | TGTGCCAGCAGCCCCCGAGTGGGGGGATGGGGCTACACCTTC
TRBD1 | TRBJ2-2 | TRBV7-3 | once | CASTGQGDPGELFF | TGTGCCAGCACAGGACAGGGAGACCCCGGGGAGCTGTTTTTT
TRBD2 | TRBJ2-3 | TRBV14 | once | CASRRGLAGGIDTQYF | TGTGCCAGCAGACGCGGACTAGCGGGAGGGATAGATACGCAGTATTTT
. | TRBJ1-6 | TRBV7-9 | once | CASSFGDSPLHF | TGTGCCAGCAGCTTTGGTGATTCACCCCTCCACTTT